The next 28 T cell receptor beta chains were all read from a single sample in a study of blood T cell repertoires in COVID-19. This table comes from immunoSEQ multiplex PCR, and its TCRdb copy is limited to in-frame clones, with some not included. The sample lists under 150,000 clones; 65% to 80% were seen once. Material for sequencing was peripheral blood. The source is a man aged 55 to 70 with acute or convalescent COVID-19.

This clone was seen more than once but under ten times. The chain carries TRBV2 and TRBJ1-5; D is unclear. The germline V gene encodes CDR1 SNHLY and CDR2 FYNNEI. The length of the CDR3 is 15 residues. Trimming cost V 7 bases and J 1 base, with 14 bases left between them. The DNA of the CDR3 is TGTGCCAGCAAAGGAATGGTCGGGAGCAATCAGCCCCAGCATTTT. Translated: CASKGMVGSNQPQHF.

The table lists this clone with a count of one. The chain recombines TRBV7-2 with TRBJ2-4; 7 bases are a match to TRBD1. J lost 0 bases, V lost 5 bases, and 10 bases had no gene match. The CDR3 is 17 amino acids. The germline gives CDR1 SGHTA, CDR2 FQGNSA. The DNA for the CDR3 is TGTGCCAGCAGCCCCGGCCCTGGACAGGCAGCCAAAAACATTCAGTACTTC. It codes for CASSPGPGQAAKNIQYF.

The V call is TRBV7-3, the J call TRBJ2-2; D might be TRBD1 (5 bases). The CDR3 contains 14 residues. The V gene lost 3 bases and the J gene lost 7 bases, with 12 bases spanning the gap. CDR1 and CDR2 (germline): SGHTA, FQGTGA. The CDR3 here is CASSFNTDNGELFF. The CDR3, as DNA: TGTGCCAGCAGCTTCAATACGGACAACGGGGAGCTGTTTTTT.

This clone came up once. The rearrangement joins TRBV19 to TRBJ1-5; no definite D call. The germline V gene encodes CDR1 LNHDA and CDR2 SQIVND (reference sequence). V was pared by 3 bases and J by 7 bases, with 10 bases between. There are 13 residues in the CDR3. CDR3 DNA: TGTGCCAGTAGTATCATGGAGGGCCAGCCCCAGCATTTT. Its translation: CASSIMEGQPQHF.

V gene TRBV19 combines with J gene TRBJ2-7; the match to TRBD1 covers 7 bases. The germline V gene encodes CDR1 LNHDA and CDR2 SQIVND (reference sequence). This CDR3 has 14 residues. After removal of 4 bases from V and 4 bases from J, the junction contained 7 bases not matched to a gene. The CDR3 sequence: CASSTHGQVYEQYF. Here the CDR3 DNA reads TGTGCCAGTAGTACCCACGGACAGGTATACGAGCAGTACTTC.

V gene TRBV6-6 combines with J gene TRBJ2-7; D is undetermined. From germline, CDR1 is MNHNY and CDR2 SVGAGI (reference sequence). Deletions cut 7 bases from V and 0 bases from J, with 10 bases between. This CDR3 is built from 13 residues. As DNA, the CDR3 is TGTGCCAGCAATGGGCCCGGCTCCTACGAGCAGTACTTC. Its translation is CASNGPGSYEQYF.

The genes are TRBV7-2 and TRBJ2-5; D is unclear. The CDR3 sequence is 13 residues long. V lost 2 bases, J lost 3 bases, and 7 bases lay in between. CDR1 and CDR2 from the germline V gene are SGHTA and FQGNSA. Here the CDR3 DNA reads TGTGCCAGCAGCTTAATACAAAAAGAGACCCAGTACTTC. It encodes CASSLIQKETQYF. The variable domain in full, with the rest retrieved from reference TRBV7-2 and TRBJ2-5, is GAGVSQSPSNKVTEKGKDVELRCDPISGHTALYWYRQSLGQGLEFLIYFQGNSAPDKSGLPSDRFSAERTGGSVSTLTIQRTQQEDSAVYLCASSLIQKETQYFGPGTRLLVL.

This rearrangement joins TRBV6-5 to TRBJ2-1; D may be TRBD2 (6 bases). The V gene lost 11 bases and the J gene lost 9 bases, with 23 bases spanning the gap. CDR1 and CDR2 (germline): MNHEY, SVGAGI. The CDR3 totals 14 residues. This CDR3 reads CASHRASESGEQFF. CDR3 DNA: TGTGCCTCACACCGGGCTAGCGAGTCCGGTGAGCAGTTCTTC.

J is TRBJ2-7 and V is TRBV29-1, with D maybe TRBD1 (6 bases). The CDR3 is made up of 12 amino acids. The germline V gene has CDR1 SQVTM and CDR2 ANQGSEA. Trimming took off 5 bases at V and 4 bases at J, with 12 bases between the two ends. The CDR3 spells CSVLGQGYEQYF. DNA for the CDR3: TGCAGCGTTTTGGGACAAGGATACGAGCAGTACTTC.

This chain connects TRBV2 to TRBJ2-5; D gene unclear. Trimming left V 0 bases short and J 1 base short, with 18 bases between. The CDR3 is 18 residues long. CDR1 and CDR2 from the germline V gene are SNHLY and FYNNEI. The CDR3 coding sequence is TGTGCCAGCAGTGAAGCGCTTACGGCGGCCACTACCCAAGAGACCCAGTACTTC. Its translation: CASSEALTAATTQETQYF.

CDR3 sequence (DNA): TGTGCCAGCAGACCCTTAGTGACCGGCGGCAATGAGCAGTTCTTC. It specifies CASRPLVTGGNEQFF. The chain couples TRBV6-5 to TRBJ2-1; no clear D. V lost 6 bases, J lost 6 bases, and 18 bases lay in between. CDR3 length: 15 residues. CDR1 is MNHEY, CDR2 SVGAGI, per germline.

This rearrangement joins TRBV3-1 (or the pseudogene TRBV3-2) to TRBJ2-5; weak D call: TRBD1 (5 bases). Germline-derived CDR1 and CDR2 are LGHDT and YNNKEL (reference sequence). V was pared by 1 base and J by 6 bases, with 12 bases between. This CDR3 spans 14 amino acids. This CDR3 is CASSQAGLGQTQYF. DNA for the CDR3: TGTGCCAGCAGCCAAGCAGGTCTGGGGCAGACCCAGTACTTC.

The chain links TRBV7-3 to TRBJ1-6; the match to TRBD1 covers 9 bases. This CDR3 has 15 amino acids. Trimming took 4 bases from V and 7 from J; bases not matched to a gene: 5. Germline V gene lookup returns CDR1 SGHTA and CDR2 FQGTGA. In nucleotides, the CDR3 is TGTGCCAGCAGCTCACAGGGGGCGGGGAATTCACCCCTCCACTTT. Its translation: CASSSQGAGNSPLHF.

V usage is TRBV5-1 and J usage is TRBJ1-6; possible D gene TRBD1, 5 bases. Germline V gives CDR1 SGHRS, CDR2 YFSETQ. This CDR3 is 15 amino acids long. Trimming shortened V by 0 bases and J by 7 bases, and 11 bases separated the two germline ends. CDR3 nucleotides: TGCGCCAGCAGCTTGGCTTCAGGGCGGAATTCACCCCTCCACTTT. Its protein is CASSLASGRNSPLHF. The variable domain in full, completed from reference TRBV5-1 and TRBJ1-6, reads KAGVTQTPRYLIKTRGQQVTLSCSPISGHRSVSWYQQTPGQGLQFLFEYFSETQRNKGNFPGRFSGRQFSNSRSEMNVSTLELGDSALYLCASSLASGRNSPLHFGNGTRLTVT.

The J gene is TRBJ1-5, the V gene TRBV2, with a possible D match to TRBD1 (6 bases). The CDR3 is 13 residues long. The V end was cut by 8 bases, the J end by 3 bases, with 11 bases between. Germline V CDR1 and CDR2: SNHLY, FYNNEI. DNA of the CDR3: TGTGCCAGCCGGTGGACAGACAATCAGCCCCAGCATTTT. It encodes CASRWTDNQPQHF.

V is TRBV7-3 and J is TRBJ2-1; 13 bases map to TRBD2. This CDR3 spans 16 amino acids. The germline CDR1 and CDR2 sequences are SGHTA and FQGTGA. The trim removed 3 bases at V and 7 bases at J, leaving 6 bases unmatched. CDR3 loop: CASSFMPGLAGNEQFF. The CDR3 coding sequence is TGTGCCAGCAGCTTCATGCCGGGACTAGCGGGAAATGAGCAGTTCTTC.

This sequence joins TRBV5-1 and TRBJ2-1, with 11 bases matching TRBD2. The CDR3 sequence is 15 residues long. Germline CDR1 reads SGHRS; CDR2 reads YFSETQ. Unmatched junction bases numbered 4, after V lost 0 bases and J lost 8 bases. Here the CDR3 reads CASSLASGRIDEQFF. The CDR3, as DNA: TGCGCCAGCAGCTTGGCTAGCGGGAGGATCGATGAGCAGTTCTTC. Full variable domain (remainder filled in from reference TRBV5-1 and TRBJ2-1): KAGVTQTPRYLIKTRGQQVTLSCSPISGHRSVSWYQQTPGQGLQFLFEYFSETQRNKGNFPGRFSGRQFSNSRSEMNVSTLELGDSALYLCASSLASGRIDEQFFGPGTRLTVL.

The chain combines TRBV6-2 or TRBV6-3 with TRBJ2-1; 11 positions agree with TRBD2. The V gene's germline CDR1 is MNHEY and CDR2 SVGEGT. The CDR3 is 16 amino acids. The V gene end was trimmed by 2 bases and the J gene end by 5 bases; junction bases not matched to a gene: 5. The CDR3 nucleotides are TGTGCCAGCAGTTACGTAGCGGGAGGGCCCAACAATGAGCAGTTCTTC. Protein: CASSYVAGGPNNEQFF.

This clone was detected only a few times. CDR3 amino acids: CASRPNRVGYGYTF. The CDR3 DNA reads as TGTGCCAGCAGGCCCAACAGGGTAGGGTATGGCTACACCTTC. V is TRBV6-5 and J is TRBJ1-2; TRBD1 is a possible D gene (6 bases). V shed 6 bases and J shed 5 bases, with 16 bases lying between them. This CDR3 has 14 residues. Germline values: CDR1 MNHEY, CDR2 SVGAGI.

The genes are TRBV27 and TRBJ1-2, with TRBD1 identical over 9 bases. V trimming: 3 bases; J trimming: 4 bases; junction bases outside the gene matches: 6. The CDR3 spans 15 residues. Germline V gene data show CDR1 as MNHEY and CDR2 as SMNVEV (reference sequence). The CDR3 reads CASSFSTGGGYGYTF. CDR3 bases: TGTGCCAGCAGTTTTTCAACAGGGGGCGGCTATGGCTACACCTTC.

The gene calls are TRBV6-1 and TRBJ1-2, with D unclear. CDR1 MNHNS and CDR2 SASEGT come from the germline V gene. This CDR3 is built from 14 residues. Trimming pared 1 base from V and 0 bases from J, leaving 6 bases between. The CDR3 loop reads CASSEGPANYGYTF. The CDR3 coding sequence is TGTGCCAGCAGTGAAGGGCCAGCTAACTATGGCTACACCTTC.

This chain connects TRBV27 to TRBJ2-7, with D perhaps matching TRBD2 (7 bases). This CDR3 comprises 13 residues. The germline CDR1 and CDR2 sequences are MNHEY and SMNVEV (reference sequence). Trimming left V 11 bases short and J 2 bases short, with 16 bases between. The DNA of the CDR3 is TGTGCCTCCAGGTTAGGGGGGGCCTACGAGCAGTACTTC. This codes for CASRLGGAYEQYF.

The chain links TRBV11-1 to TRBJ2-7; D perhaps matches TRBD2 (7 bases). The CDR3 contains 15 residues. V dropped 7 bases and J dropped 7 bases, with 23 bases sitting between them. Germline V gene sequence: CDR1 SGHAT, CDR2 FQDESV (reference sequence). CDR3 coding DNA: TGTGCCAGCACCCCTTGGGGGGGCGGGAGTGATGAGCAGTACTTC. Translating it yields CASTPWGGGSDEQYF.

J is TRBJ2-5 and V is TRBV7-6; 7 nucleotides agree with TRBD2. The CDR3 is 14 amino acids. The junction had 2 bases not matched to a gene; V was cut back by 4 bases and J by 0 bases. Germline-derived CDR1 and CDR2 are SGHVS and FNYEAQ. The CDR3 protein is CASSWGGYQETQYF. CDR3 bases: TGTGCCAGCAGCTGGGGGGGGTACCAAGAGACCCAGTACTTC.

The chain recombines TRBV9 with TRBJ1-1, with D unresolved. Germline CDR1 reads SGDLS; CDR2 reads YYNGEE. The ends were cut back, 1 base at V and 5 bases at J, with 9 bases in the middle. The CDR3 covers 13 residues. CDR3 sequence (DNA): TGTGCCAGCAGCGTAAGAGCGGGGACTGAAGCTTTCTTT. Translation: CASSVRAGTEAFF.

The genes are TRBV3-1 (or the pseudogene TRBV3-2) and TRBJ1-5; no clear D gene. The germline V and J ends were trimmed by 3 bases and 4 bases, with 4 bases remaining between them. CDR3 length equals 12 residues. CDR1 and CDR2 from the germline V gene are LGHDT and YNNKEL (reference sequence). This CDR3 is CASSHNNQPQHF. The CDR3 coding sequence is TGTGCCAGCAGCCATAATAATCAGCCCCAGCATTTT.

The V call is TRBV5-1, the J call TRBJ2-3; D ambiguous. There are 13 residues in the CDR3. Germline V lookup: CDR1 SGHRS, CDR2 YFSETQ. Deletions cut 1 base from V and 5 bases from J, with 8 bases between. The CDR3 spells CASSLFVVDTQYF. CDR3 in DNA: TGCGCCAGCAGCTTGTTTGTCGTAGATACGCAGTATTTT.

This rearrangement joins TRBV18 to TRBJ2-4; possible D gene TRBD2, 5 bases. There are 15 residues in the CDR3. Trimming pared 2 bases from V and 6 bases from J, leaving 14 bases between. Germline V gene lookup returns CDR1 KGHSH and CDR2 LQKENI. The CDR3 loop is CASSPETREGNIQYF. In DNA form, the CDR3 reads TGTGCCAGCTCACCAGAGACGCGTGAGGGAAACATTCAGTACTTC.